The 8 T cell receptor beta chains presented below share a single source sample, sequenced in a study of T cells after yellow fever vaccination. TCRdb re-called the 5' RACE reads with MiXCR, one entry per CDR3 protein. Of about 220,000 distinct CDR3 sequences detected, 6.7% appear once; the ten largest clones hold 1% to 1.2%. The sample consisted of CD4+ T cells sorted from PBMCs, taken on the day of the yellow fever booster vaccination. Every receptor here comes from a man aged 25-45 years who received the YFV17D yellow fever vaccine.

This clonotype was counted a few times. This sequence joins TRBV2 and TRBJ1-1; TRBD1 matches at 8 bases. The CDR3 has 13 residues. Germline V gene sequence: CDR1 SNHLY, CDR2 FYNNEI. The trim removed 6 bases at V and 6 bases at J, leaving 6 bases unmatched. This CDR3 is CASRRTGTAEAFF. DNA for the CDR3: TGTGCCAGCAGGAGGACAGGGACAGCTGAAGCTTTCTTT.

The CDR3 DNA sequence: TGCAGTGCTAGCGGACTGACTAGCGGGAGAGGTTACGATGAGCAGTTCTTC. It codes for CSASGLTSGRGYDEQFF. V usage is TRBV20-1 and J usage is TRBJ2-1, with 12 bases aligning to TRBD2. Germline-derived CDR1 and CDR2 are DFQATT and SNEGSKA (reference sequence). There are 17 residues in the CDR3. Trimming cost V 3 bases and J 8 bases; bases outside gene matches: 14.

Ten or more counts support this clonotype. J is TRBJ2-1 and V is TRBV29-1, with 10 bases that match TRBD2. V was pared by 4 bases and J by 7 bases, with 10 bases of the junction left unmatched. The germline V gene encodes CDR1 SQVTM and CDR2 ANQGSEA. This CDR3 has 15 amino acids. The CDR3 bases are TGCAGCGTTGCTGATCTAGCGGGAGTGGGGAATGAGCAGTTCTTC. This codes for CSVADLAGVGNEQFF.

V is TRBV3-1 and J is TRBJ2-5; D remains ambiguous. Germline lookup yields CDR1 LGHDT and CDR2 YNNKEL (reference sequence). The V end was cut by 3 bases, the J end by 5 bases, with 10 bases between. The CDR3 length is 13 residues. CDR3 nucleotide sequence: TGTGCCAGCAGCCAGGGGTTTCGGGAGACCCAGTACTTC. It yields the protein CASSQGFRETQYF.

A word on this clonotype: The junction departs from the called germline gene at one end, perhaps through a read error. This rearrangement joins TRBV7-7 to TRBJ2-7; the match to TRBD2 covers 11 bases. This CDR3 is 18 amino acids long. Germline loops: CDR1 SSHAT, CDR2 FNYEAQ (reference sequence). CDR3 region: CASSRNSVGLADPSEQYF. DNA of the CDR3: TGTGCTAGCAGCCGTAATAGCGTGGGACTAGCGGACCCGAGCGAGCAGTACTTC.

This clonotype was recorded a few times. This rearrangement joins TRBV18 to TRBJ2-1; D ambiguous. Trimming cost V 2 bases and J 7 bases, with 15 bases left between them. The germline CDR1 and CDR2 sequences are KGHSH and LQKENI. This CDR3 comprises 15 residues. CDR3 DNA sequence: TGTGCCAGCTCACCAGAGAGACCCCTAGATAATGAGCAGTTCTTC. This gives the protein CASSPERPLDNEQFF.

This clonotype showed up just a few times. The gene calls are TRBV25-1 and TRBJ2-7, with D possibly being TRBD1 (6 bases). V dropped 5 bases and J dropped 3 bases, with 14 bases sitting between them. The CDR3 spans 14 residues. Germline assignment: CDR1 MGHDK and CDR2 SYGVNS. The CDR3 spells CASSKRTVDYEQYF. CDR3 nucleotides: TGTGCCAGCAGTAAAAGGACAGTGGACTACGAGCAGTACTTC.

This rearrangement joins TRBV5-1 to TRBJ2-7; D is unresolved. The germline CDR1 and CDR2 sequences are SGHRS and YFSETQ. V gave up 4 bases and J gave up 3 bases, with 8 bases separating them. This CDR3 is built from 12 residues. CDR3 in amino acids: CASSQTNYEQYF. In DNA, the CDR3 is TGCGCCAGCAGCCAGACCAACTACGAGCAGTACTTC.